One T cell receptor beta chain is described in this entry. Profiled with immunoSEQ multiplex PCR; TCRdb holds only in-frame clones, not every one. The sample consists of approximately 150,000 clones, approximately 82% of them appearing once. The sample belongs to a study of blood T cell repertoires in COVID-19. The source is a man aged 55 to 70 with active or convalescent COVID-19. The sequencing sample was made of peripheral blood.

CDR3 residues: CASSISRTSPSTDTQYF. The CDR3 region has the DNA TGTGCCAGTAGTATTTCCCGGACTAGCCCCAGCACAGATACGCAGTATTTT. The V and J genes are TRBV19 and TRBJ2-3, with 8 positions matching TRBD2. The length of the CDR3 is 17 residues. Germline lookup yields CDR1 LNHDA and CDR2 SQIVND (reference sequence). V lost 3 bases, J lost 0 bases, and 8 bases stayed unmatched.